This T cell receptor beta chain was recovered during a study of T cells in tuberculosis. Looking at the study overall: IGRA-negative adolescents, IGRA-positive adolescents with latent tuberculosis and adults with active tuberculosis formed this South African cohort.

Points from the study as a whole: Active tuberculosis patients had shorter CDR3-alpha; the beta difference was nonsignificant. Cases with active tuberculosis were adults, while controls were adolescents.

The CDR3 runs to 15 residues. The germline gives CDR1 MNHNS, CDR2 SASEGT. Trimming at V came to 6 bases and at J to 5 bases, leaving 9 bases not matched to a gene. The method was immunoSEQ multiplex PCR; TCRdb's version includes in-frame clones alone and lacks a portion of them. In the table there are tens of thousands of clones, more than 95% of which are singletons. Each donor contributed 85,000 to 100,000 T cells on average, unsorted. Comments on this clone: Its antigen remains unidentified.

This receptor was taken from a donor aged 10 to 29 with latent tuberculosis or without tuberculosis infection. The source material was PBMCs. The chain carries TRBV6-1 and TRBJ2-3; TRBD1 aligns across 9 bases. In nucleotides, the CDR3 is TGTGCCAGCAGCCTACAGGGGGCGCGGGAAGATACGCAGTATTTT. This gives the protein CASSLQGAREDTQYF.